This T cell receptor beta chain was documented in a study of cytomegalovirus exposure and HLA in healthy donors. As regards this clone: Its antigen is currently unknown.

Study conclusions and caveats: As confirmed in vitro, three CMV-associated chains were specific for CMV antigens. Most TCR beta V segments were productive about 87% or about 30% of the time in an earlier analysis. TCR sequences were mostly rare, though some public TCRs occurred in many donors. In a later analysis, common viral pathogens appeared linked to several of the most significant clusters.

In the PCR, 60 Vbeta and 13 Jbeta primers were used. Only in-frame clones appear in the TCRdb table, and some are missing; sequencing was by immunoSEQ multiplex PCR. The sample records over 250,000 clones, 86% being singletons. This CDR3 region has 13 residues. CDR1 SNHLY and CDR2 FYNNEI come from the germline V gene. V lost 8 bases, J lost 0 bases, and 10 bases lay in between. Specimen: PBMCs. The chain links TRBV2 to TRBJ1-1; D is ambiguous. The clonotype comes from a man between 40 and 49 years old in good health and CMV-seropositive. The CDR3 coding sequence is TGTGCCAGCGAGGGTATGATGAACACTGAAGCTTTCTTT. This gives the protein CASEGMMNTEAFF.